The 4 T cell receptor beta chains given below trace back to one sample, sequenced in a study of human T cells and chemical hapten exposure. TCRdb analysed the RACE reads with MiXCR anew, one entry per CDR3 protein. This sample yields approximately 68,000 distinct CDR3 sequences, of which around 8.8% are seen a single time; around 3.6% belongs to the top ten. Time point specified: patch test 2, 6 weeks after DPC sensitization. As to treatment: therapeutic diphenylcyclopropenone sensitization with weekly scalp DPC. Sequences were derived from whole blood, sampled in connection with sensitization to the hapten diphenylcyclopropenone (DPC). These receptors were obtained from a woman aged 45 to 65 with alopecia areata. Some clones in this sample may be carry-over from other donors' samples.

The chain employs TRBV6-2 or TRBV6-3 and TRBJ2-5; 10 bases agree with TRBD2. V dropped 6 bases and J dropped 2; count of bases not matched to a gene: 12. The CDR3 is 17 residues long. Germline values: CDR1 MNHEY, CDR2 SVGEGT. The CDR3 spells CASSYTPGLAIQETQYF. DNA for the CDR3: TGTGCCAGCAGCTACACGCCGGGACTAGCGATTCAAGAGACCCAGTACTTC.

This clonotype has more than one count but fewer than ten. This chain joins TRBV12-3 or TRBV12-4 and TRBJ1-2; TRBD1 agrees at 7 bases. The length of the CDR3 is 13 residues. The V gene end was trimmed by 8 bases and the J gene end by 1 base; junction bases not matched to a gene: 4. This CDR3 is CASRDSHNYGYTF. CDR3 in DNA: TGTGCCAGCCGGGACAGTCATAACTATGGCTACACCTTC.

The rearrangement uses TRBV5-1 and TRBJ2-5; no definite D call. The germline CDR1 and CDR2 sequences are SGHRS and YFSETQ. V lost 2 bases to trimming and J lost 4 bases, with 9 bases between them. The CDR3 is made up of 13 amino acids. CDR3: CASSLGMRETQYF. Here the CDR3 DNA reads TGCGCCAGCAGCTTAGGGATGCGAGAGACCCAGTACTTC.

This clonotype was detected many times. CDR3 nucleotide sequence: TGTGCCAGCAGTCCACAGGGGAGGCAGCCCCAGCATTTT. Translated: CASSPQGRQPQHF. The chain couples TRBV12-3 or TRBV12-4 to TRBJ1-5, with TRBD1 matching 7 bases. This CDR3 is 13 amino acids long. Unmatched junction bases numbered 5, after V lost 5 bases and J lost 7 bases.